The following is a TCR beta chain sequence with its context. Its antigen is not yet known. There are no base qualities to consult, and no much larger clone falls within one base. This sample is part of a study of blood T cell repertoires in COVID-19 (dated by TCRdb to about 2020). Some background on the complete study: Samples from collaborators originated in the United States, Italy and Spain and spanned both the acute and convalescent phases of COVID-19. Deeply sampled blood TCRbeta repertoires from subjects exposed to, actively infected with, or recovered from COVID-19 were included in the dataset. The sample metadata nearly always contained a de-identified subject ID, COVID-19 status, age in years and sex. Samples came from the ongoing ImmuneRACE study (first 160 participants) plus 1,254 subjects from 6 global collaborators. The repertoires were released in a freely available public database intended as a resource for research on the immune response to SARS-CoV-2. The material from the prospective study consisted of cDNA or gDNA derived from T cells, B-cell-depleted T cells, or PBMCs. Where available, HLA class I and class II types were taken from metadata supplied by the sample provider and were not determined by assay-based typing.

Each collaborating institution followed its own protocols to collect whole blood in K2EDTA tubes. Collaborator samples were shipped for TCRbeta analysis as frozen whole blood, isolated PBMCs, or DNA extracted from either sample type. Sequences SQVTM (CDR1) and ANQGSEA (CDR2) are obtained from the germline V gene. V and J lose 4 bases and 7 bases, and a span of 19 bases separates them. The CDR3, cysteine through phenylalanine, is 14 amino acids long. Only CDR3 DNA remains: 42 bases, in frame from the first base. The paper's findings and limits, for the study overall: How much clinical and demographic metadata was included differed by source and by participant, and the metadata was provided uncurated.

TCRbeta CDR3 regions were amplified from genomic DNA using the immunoSEQ Assay, a bias-controlled multiplex PCR. The study's own analysis went as follows. The number of nucleated cells in each sample was estimated from the amplification of reference gene primers within the assay. Sequence reads were collapsed and filtered to measure the absolute abundance of every unique TCRbeta CDR3 rearrangement. For each sample, productive Simpson clonality was calculated by taking the square root of Simpson's diversity index across productive rearrangements. The table was pulled from immuneACCESS by TCRdb, which kept in-frame rearrangements only. Such tables lose some clones; where checked, under half of the loss comes from unresolved V genes, and the rest has no known cause. V, J and clone size are those of that table, while D and trimming were read from the DNA. For this sample the table gives some 260,000 clones, of which 70% to 90% were detected only once. The ten largest account for over 1.3% of the sample.

This receptor was identified in a man older than 75 with acute or convalescent COVID-19. The V and J genes are TRBV29-1 and TRBJ1-2, and perhaps TRBD1 as D gene, on 6 matching bases. The sequencing input was peripheral blood. The DNA is as follows: TGCAGCGTTGCCCTATTGACAGGATTCGGTGGCTACACCTTC. It codes for CSVALLTGFGGYTF.